Shown below are 29 T cell receptor beta chains from a single sample sequenced in a study of immune cell composition in non-small cell lung cancer (dated by TCRdb to 2016 to 2017). Preparation of the library involved the immunoSEQ multiplex PCR assay. TCRdb retrieved this table from immuneACCESS and kept in-frame rearrangements only. Not all clones are present; in checked studies, unresolved V genes account for under half, and no reason is known for the remainder. The sample table records thousands of clones; about four fifths of these occur just once. About 15% of the sample comes from the top ten. The specimen sequenced was lung tumor tissue. The receptors stem from a human donor with non-small cell lung cancer.

The chain is built from TRBV30 and TRBJ1-1; 8 positions match TRBD1. The germline V gene has CDR1 GTSNPN and CDR2 SVGIG (reference sequence). J was trimmed by 0 bases and V by 4 bases; bases with no gene match: 4. The CDR3 runs to 14 residues. CDR3 nucleotide sequence: TGTGCCTGGAACGGGGGACAGGTGAACACTGAAGCTTTCTTT. Its translation is CAWNGGQVNTEAFF.

The chain joins TRBV5-1 to TRBJ1-2; TRBD1 might be the D (5 bases). The germline V and J ends were trimmed by 0 bases and 2 bases, with 8 bases remaining between them. The CDR3 has 14 residues. From germline, CDR1 is SGHRS and CDR2 YFSETQ. The DNA of the CDR3 is TGCGCCAGCAGCTTGGAGGGGCGGAACTATGGCTACACCTTC. Encoded protein: CASSLEGRNYGYTF.

By share, this clone ranks as medium-sized. The chain couples TRBV25-1 to TRBJ1-2; the D gene is possibly TRBD1 (6 bases). V shed 4 bases and J shed 7 bases, with 10 bases lying between them. There are 12 residues in the CDR3. Germline CDR1 reads MGHDK; CDR2 reads SYGVNS. The CDR3 region is CASSGTGFGYTF. The CDR3 nucleotides are TGTGCCAGCAGTGGAACAGGGTTTGGCTACACCTTC.

The chain uses TRBV11-1 and TRBJ2-7; TRBD2 matches 13 bases. The CDR3 runs to 14 residues. The J segment lost 4 bases and the V segment lost 4 bases, leaving 1 base of the junction unmatched. The V gene's germline CDR1 is SGHAT and CDR2 FQDESV (reference sequence). The CDR3 sequence: CASSSTSGGYEQYF. The CDR3 nucleotides are TGTGCCAGCAGCTCGACTAGCGGGGGGTACGAGCAGTACTTC.

This clone was seen only a few times. The rearrangement links TRBV10-1 to TRBJ2-7, with TRBD1 matching over 7 bases. Germline values: CDR1 WNHNN, CDR2 SYGVQD (reference sequence). V was pared by 9 bases and J by 9 bases, with 8 bases of the junction left unmatched. The CDR3 sequence is 11 residues long. The CDR3 reads CASPFRGWQYF. Written as DNA, the CDR3 is TGCGCCAGTCCATTCAGGGGGTGGCAGTACTTC.

This CDR3 is CASSPYGMYNEQFF. The CDR3 DNA is TGTGCCAGCAGCCCATACGGGATGTACAATGAGCAGTTCTTC. The chain couples TRBV13 to TRBJ2-1; a weak D match, TRBD2 (5 bases). Germline V gene data show CDR1 as PRHDT and CDR2 as FYEKMQ (reference sequence). This CDR3 has 14 residues. The V end was cut by 5 bases, the J end by 4 bases, with 12 bases between.

CDR3 residues: CASSDSYEQYF. In DNA form, the CDR3 reads TGTGCCAGCAGCGATAGCTACGAGCAGTACTTC. The J gene is TRBJ2-7, the V gene TRBV7-9; D remains unclear. The CDR3 length is 11 residues. V shed 5 bases and J shed 3 bases, with 5 bases lying between them. Germline CDR1 and CDR2: SEHNR and FQNEAQ (reference sequence).

This sequence joins TRBV2 and TRBJ2-7; TRBD2 might be the D (5 bases). Looked up from germline, CDR1 is SNHLY and CDR2 is FYNNEI. Trimming removed 8 bases from V and 1 base from J, with 18 bases in between. The CDR3 covers 15 residues. Written as DNA, the CDR3 is TGTGCCAGCTTCCGAGGGTGGGGTGGTTCCTACGAGCAGTACTTC. This codes for CASFRGWGGSYEQYF.

V is TRBV19 and J is TRBJ2-2, with 7 bases matching TRBD1. The CDR3 contains 17 residues. The V gene end was trimmed by 0 bases and the J gene end by 0 bases; junction bases not matched to a gene: 4. The germline gives CDR1 LNHDA, CDR2 SQIVND (reference sequence). The DNA of the CDR3 is TGTGCCAGTAGTATAGATCTAGGGGGCTCGAACACCGGGGAGCTGTTTTTT. Translated, it gives CASSIDLGGSNTGELFF.

J is TRBJ2-3 and V is TRBV5-1; 10 bases are shared with TRBD2. CDR3 size: 16 residues. Germline trimming cut 0 bases from V and 1 base from J; bases unmatched to any gene: 2. The germline gives CDR1 SGHRS, CDR2 YFSETQ. The CDR3 DNA sequence: TGCGCCAGCAGCTTGGGTGGGACTAGCGGCACAGATACGCAGTATTTT. This translates into CASSLGGTSGTDTQYF.

The chain recombines TRBV4-3 with TRBJ2-2, with D tentatively TRBD1 (8 bases). The CDR3 has 19 amino acids. V lost 4 bases, J lost 2 bases, and 23 bases lay in between. Germline values: CDR1 LGHNA, CDR2 YSLEER. The CDR3 region has the DNA TGCGCCAGCAGCCGACTACCGGGAGGCCAGGGGGCCAACACCGGGGAGCTGTTTTTT. It is translated as CASSRLPGGQGANTGELFF.

The V gene is TRBV27, the J gene TRBJ2-3; 13 bases fit TRBD2. Germline CDR1 MNHEY, CDR2 SMNVEV (reference sequence). V shed 4 bases, J shed 9 bases, and the junction held 10 bases outside the gene matches. The CDR3 is made up of 16 amino acids. CDR3 sequence: CASSSPRLAGGRTQYF. CDR3 nucleotide sequence: TGTGCCAGCAGTTCCCCTAGACTAGCGGGGGGCCGAACGCAGTATTTT.

The chain carries TRBV10-3 and TRBJ2-7; 10 positions agree with TRBD1. The CDR3 is 12 residues long. Germline CDR1 reads ENHRY; CDR2 reads SYGVKD. The junction had 4 bases not matched to a gene; V was cut back by 4 bases and J by 10 bases. The CDR3 bases are TGTGCCATCAGTGGAGGGACAGGGGATCAGTACTTC. Translated: CAISGGTGDQYF.

The chain has TRBV12-5 and TRBJ1-2; D is uncertain. This CDR3 is 16 amino acids long. The germline gives CDR1 LGHNT, CDR2 FRNRAP. V lost 1 base, J lost 8 bases, and 20 bases lay in between. CDR3 DNA sequence: TGTGCTAGTGGTTTGGCCCCCTCGCCGCGGAGGGAGGGCTACACCTTC. Translation gives CASGLAPSPRREGYTF.

This clone was picked up a small number of times. The genes are TRBV10-3 and TRBJ2-1; D is perhaps TRBD1 (6 bases). Germline V gives CDR1 ENHRY, CDR2 SYGVKD. The CDR3 consists of 17 residues. V was shortened by 4 bases and J by 3 bases, with 19 bases between the two germline ends. The CDR3: CAISGKGDKADYNEQFF. The CDR3 coding sequence is TGTGCCATCAGTGGTAAAGGGGACAAGGCCGACTACAATGAGCAGTTCTTC.

The CDR3, as DNA: TGTGCCAGCAGTGACTCAGGGGAAGGACAGAACACTGAAGCTTTCTTT. Its protein is CASSDSGEGQNTEAFF. The V gene is TRBV2, the J gene TRBJ1-1, with D maybe TRBD1 (6 bases). CDR3 length: 16 residues. CDR1 and CDR2 from the germline V gene are SNHLY and FYNNEI. V lost 3 bases to trimming and J lost 1 base, with 15 bases between them.

The rearrangement joins TRBV19 to TRBJ2-3; 10 positions match TRBD1. The CDR3 is 14 amino acids. V shed 5 bases and J 1 base; nucleotides not matched to a gene: 0. Per germline, CDR1 LNHDA and CDR2 SQIVND (reference sequence). The CDR3 region has the DNA TGTGCCAGTAGTGACAGGGGGCGCACAGATACGCAGTATTTT. Its translation is CASSDRGRTDTQYF.

The chain is built from TRBV5-1 and TRBJ2-1; 9 bases are shared with TRBD1. V lost 3 bases, J lost 5 bases, and 21 bases stayed unmatched. This CDR3 has 20 amino acids. Germline CDR1 reads SGHRS; CDR2 reads YFSETQ. CDR3 region: CASSYGPGQGRGTAHNEQFF. The DNA of the CDR3 is TGCGCCAGCAGCTACGGACCGGGACAGGGTCGCGGTACAGCACACAATGAGCAGTTCTTC.

J is TRBJ2-1 and V is TRBV4-2, with 7 nucleotides matching TRBD1. Germline CDR1 LGHNA, CDR2 YNFKEQ. V dropped 6 bases and J dropped 10; count of bases not matched to a gene: 6. The CDR3 sequence is 12 residues long. The CDR3 protein is CASSPGGGEQFF. The CDR3 DNA follows: TGTGCCAGCAGTCCAGGGGGTGGGGAGCAGTTCTTC.

This rearrangement joins TRBV6-1 to TRBJ2-7; weak D call: TRBD1 (6 bases). This CDR3 has 14 amino acids. Germline V gene lookup returns CDR1 MNHNS and CDR2 SASEGT. The germline V and J ends were trimmed by 6 bases and 2 bases, with 14 bases remaining between them. CDR3 sequence: CASSLQGGAYEQYF. The CDR3 DNA sequence: TGTGCCAGCAGCTTACAGGGTGGGGCCTACGAGCAGTACTTC.

The chain has TRBV4-3 and TRBJ2-5; D is unclear. CDR3 size: 13 residues. Trimming shortened V by 0 bases and J by 4 bases, and 6 bases separated the two germline ends. CDR1 and CDR2 from the germline V gene are LGHNA and YSLEER. The CDR3 DNA reads as TGCGCCAGCAGCCAAGATACAAGAGAGACCCAGTACTTC. Its protein product is CASSQDTRETQYF.

The CDR3 nucleotides read TGCGCCAGCAGCTTGTTAGGGGGCTGGAACTCTGGGGCCAACGTCCTGACTTTC. Its translation: CASSLLGGWNSGANVLTF. The chain recombines TRBV5-1 with TRBJ2-6; 7 bases align to TRBD1. Germline trimming cut 1 base from V and 0 bases from J; bases unmatched to any gene: 7. Germline V gives CDR1 SGHRS, CDR2 YFSETQ. The CDR3 has 18 amino acids. The whole variable domain, filled in from reference TRBV5-1 and TRBJ2-6, reads KAGVTQTPRYLIKTRGQQVTLSCSPISGHRSVSWYQQTPGQGLQFLFEYFSETQRNKGNFPGRFSGRQFSNSRSEMNVSTLELGDSALYLCASSLLGGWNSGANVLTFGAGSRLTVL.

This sequence joins TRBV18 and TRBJ1-4; D gene unclear. Germline V lookup: CDR1 KGHSH, CDR2 LQKENI. The CDR3 loop spans 15 amino acids. V shed 0 bases and J shed 4 bases, with 9 bases lying between them. CDR3 sequence: CASSPPSGVNEKLFF. CDR3 coding DNA: TGTGCCAGCTCACCACCCAGCGGGGTTAATGAAAAACTGTTTTTT.

This CDR3 reads CASTPAGAVGNEQFF. Here the CDR3 DNA reads TGCGCCAGCACCCCCGCAGGAGCGGTTGGTAATGAGCAGTTCTTC. The chain carries TRBV5-1 and TRBJ2-1; D is perhaps TRBD2 (5 bases). This CDR3 is 15 amino acids long. With 6 bases removed from V and 7 bases from J, the gap between germline ends came to 20 bases. Germline CDR1 is SGHRS and CDR2 is YFSETQ.

The V call is TRBV7-9, the J call TRBJ2-2; possibly TRBD1 for D (5 bases). In germline, CDR1 is SEHNR, CDR2 FQNEAQ (reference sequence). The CDR3 runs to 17 residues. V dropped 2 bases and J dropped 2 bases, with 15 bases sitting between them. The CDR3 coding sequence is TGTGCCAGCAGCTTAAGGGGCAAAGGTTTAAACACCGGGGAGCTGTTTTTT. This translates into CASSLRGKGLNTGELFF.

In this sample, this clone turned up once. The chain has TRBV7-6 and TRBJ2-1; the D gene is possibly TRBD2 (6 bases). The CDR3 has 15 residues. Trimming shortened V by 5 bases and J by 2 bases, and 13 bases separated the two germline ends. Germline loops: CDR1 SGHVS, CDR2 FNYEAQ. DNA of the CDR3: TGTGCCAGCAGCCCCGGGGGTAGGCCCTACAATGAGCAGTTCTTC. The encoded protein is CASSPGGRPYNEQFF.

The chain joins TRBV5-1 to TRBJ1-4; a possible D gene is TRBD1 (5 bases). This CDR3 has 13 amino acids. V lost 3 bases and J lost 8, with 11 bases in between. CDR1 and CDR2 (germline): SGHRS, YFSETQ. The chain's CDR3 is CASSWDSGEKLFF. The CDR3 DNA reads as TGCGCCAGCAGCTGGGACTCGGGAGAAAAACTGTTTTTT.

This sequence joins TRBV7-2 and TRBJ2-5; D gene uncertain. V lost 4 bases, J lost 4 bases, and 4 bases lay in between. Germline loops: CDR1 SGHTA, CDR2 FQGNSA. This CDR3 has 11 amino acids. CDR3 bases: TGTGCCAGCAGCTCTCTAGAGACCCAGTACTTC. Amino acids: CASSSLETQYF.

Written as DNA, the CDR3 is TGTGCCAGCAGCCCTAACCCGGGACAGGGGGCAAATACGCAGTATTTT. Translation: CASSPNPGQGANTQYF. The chain employs TRBV7-3 and TRBJ2-3, with 12 bases matching TRBD1. This CDR3 contains 16 residues. Germline V gives CDR1 SGHTA, CDR2 FQGTGA. V gave up 5 bases and J gave up 7 bases; unmatched junction bases: 10.